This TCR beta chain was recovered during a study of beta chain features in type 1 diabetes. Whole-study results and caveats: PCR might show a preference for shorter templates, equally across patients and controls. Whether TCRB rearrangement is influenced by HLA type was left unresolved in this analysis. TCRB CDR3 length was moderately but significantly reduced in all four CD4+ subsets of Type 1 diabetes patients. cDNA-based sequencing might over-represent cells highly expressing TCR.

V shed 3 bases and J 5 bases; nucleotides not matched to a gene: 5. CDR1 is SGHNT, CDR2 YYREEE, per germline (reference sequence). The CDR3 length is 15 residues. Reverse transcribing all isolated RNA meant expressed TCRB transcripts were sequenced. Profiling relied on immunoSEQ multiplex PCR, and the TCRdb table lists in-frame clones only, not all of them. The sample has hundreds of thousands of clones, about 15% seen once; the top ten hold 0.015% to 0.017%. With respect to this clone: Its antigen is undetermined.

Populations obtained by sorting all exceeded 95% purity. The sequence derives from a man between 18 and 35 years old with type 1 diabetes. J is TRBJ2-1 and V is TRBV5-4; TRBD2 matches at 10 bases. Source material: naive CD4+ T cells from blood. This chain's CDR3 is CASSSSGRGNNEQFF. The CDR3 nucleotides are TGTGCCAGCAGCTCTAGCGGGAGAGGTAACAATGAGCAGTTCTTC.